This T cell receptor beta chain was identified during a study of blood T cell repertoires in COVID-19. Turning to the study itself: The study drew acute and convalescent COVID-19 samples from the United States, Italy and Spain. From T cells, B-cell-depleted T cells, or PBMCs came the material, which was cDNA or gDNA.

V was clipped by 4 bases and J by 2 bases; unmatched bases: 9. The CDR3 contains 16 residues. Germline V lookup: CDR1 SGHDT, CDR2 YYEEEE. This table comes from immunoSEQ multiplex PCR, and its TCRdb copy is limited to in-frame clones, with some not included. The data hold about 120,000 clones, with about 78% observed a single time. The rearrangement uses TRBV5-6 and TRBJ2-3; 8 bases align to TRBD2. Sequencing was performed on peripheral blood. This TCR came from a man between 65 and 85 years old with acute or convalescent COVID-19. The chain's CDR3 is CASSATRGGPTDTQYF. The CDR3 DNA reads TGTGCCAGCAGCGCGACTCGCGGGGGGCCCACAGATACGCAGTATTTT.